Sequencing of this TCR beta chain was carried out in a study of Tregs in tolerant kidney transplant recipients. Study in general: Recipients received nonmyeloablative bone marrow transplants from related graft donors, with transient mixed chimerism.

After 6 to 7 days with irradiated graft donor PBMCs, CFSE-labeled recipient PBMCs were FACS-sorted. As concerns this clone: Its antigen is currently unknown.

This table comes from immunoSEQ multiplex PCR, and its TCRdb copy is limited to in-frame clones, with some not included. The sample includes about 15,000 clones, approximately 55% of them seen just once. The CDR3 runs 13 residues. With 5 bases removed from V and 6 bases from J, the gap between germline ends came to 11 bases. Germline V gives CDR1 LNHDA, CDR2 SQIVND (reference sequence). This receptor was taken from a human patient who received a combined kidney and bone marrow transplant. The V gene is TRBV19, the J gene TRBJ1-5, with D possibly matching TRBD1 (5 bases). The material was CD4+ T cells from blood cultured with allogeneic cells, obtained before the transplant. CDR3 residues: CASSQGRSQPQHF. The CDR3 nucleotides read TGTGCCAGTAGTCAGGGTCGGTCTCAGCCCCAGCATTTT.